The source of this T cell receptor beta chain is a study of cytomegalovirus exposure and HLA in healthy donors. Study-wide points: A later analysis linked a missense DCLRE1C variant to TCR beta V- and J-gene trimming.

Turning to this clone: Its antigen is not identified.

The PCR used 60 Vbeta and 13 Jbeta primers. The protocol was immunoSEQ multiplex PCR, while the TCRdb copy is restricted to in-frame clones and leaves out a portion. The sample lists approximately 150,000 clones, 60% to 80% occurring once. The CDR3 consists of 16 residues. Germline V lookup: CDR1 SGHTA, CDR2 FQGNSA. Unmatched junction bases numbered 7, after V lost 1 base and J lost 7 bases. The receptor was derived from a male donor in good health and CMV-seronegative. Sequenced: PBMCs. The V gene is TRBV7-2, the J gene TRBJ1-5; 10 nucleotides match TRBD1. CDR3 protein: CASSLEGTGAKQPQHF. The CDR3 coding sequence is TGTGCCAGCAGCTTAGAGGGGACAGGGGCGAAGCAGCCCCAGCATTTT.